These 2 T cell receptor beta chains were all obtained from the same sample, sequenced in a study of spatial heterogeneity in lung cancer (dated by TCRdb to the late 2010s). Per the publication, the time point label means: sample taken at primary tumor resection. The library was obtained by 5' RACE. The instrument given in TCRdb is NextSeq 500. TCRdb trimmed the raw reads at Q25, called clones with MiXCR and kept productive beta chains. Every distinct CDR3 protein forms one entry, paired with its most common genes and DNA. The sample contains 9,500 or so distinct CDR3 sequences, 14% of them found a single time. About 13% of the sample is taken by the ten largest. The paper's findings and limits, for the study overall: A correlation was observed between the number of expanded intratumoral alpha and beta TCRs and the tumor nonsynonymous mutation count.

Their specific antigens are unknown. Source: lung tumor tissue, taken at surgery. The receptors stem from a male donor with early-stage non-small cell lung cancer.

Relative to its sample, this clonotype is medium-sized (0.01 to 0.1%). The rearrangement uses TRBV27 and TRBJ1-2, with 9 bases matching TRBD1. J was trimmed by 4 bases and V by 8 bases; bases with no gene match: 8. The length of the CDR3 is 14 residues. CDR1 is MNHEY, CDR2 SMNVEV, per germline (reference sequence). The CDR3 DNA follows: TGTGCCAGCTCCCGCGGGACAGGGACCTATGGCTACACCTTC. It specifies CASSRGTGTYGYTF.

This clonotype is medium-sized within its sample. The V gene is TRBV4-2, the J gene TRBJ1-2, with 7 bases fitting TRBD1. Germline lookup yields CDR1 LGHNA and CDR2 YNFKEQ. Germline trimming cut 1 base from V and 4 bases from J; bases unmatched to any gene: 6. The CDR3 has 15 residues. In DNA, the CDR3 is TGTGCCAGCAGCCAAGGGGGGACAGCGTCCTATGGCTACACCTTC. It translates to CASSQGGTASYGYTF.